These 3 T cell receptor beta chains were all obtained from the same sample, sequenced in a study of blood T cells in healthy people across ages. It was with a sample-barcoded 5' primer and a J-beta primer mix that a second PCR of about 7 to 12 cycles was run. TCRdb redid the calling of the 5' RACE reads with MiXCR, one entry per CDR3 protein. There are fewer than 1 million distinct CDR3 sequences in the sample; roughly 44% occur only once, and around 21% lies in the top ten. The sample comprised blood. The receptor source for this set is a man in his fifties or sixties in good health.

The chain is built from TRBV6-2 or TRBV6-3 and TRBJ1-1; D ambiguous. Per germline, CDR1 MNHEY and CDR2 SVGEGT. The germline V and J ends were trimmed by 7 bases and 6 bases, with 9 bases remaining between them. The CDR3 loop spans 11 amino acids. The CDR3 DNA sequence: TGTGCCAGCATAATGGGCTCTGAAGCTTTCTTT. Amino acids: CASIMGSEAFF.

This clonotype was seen a few times. The chain carries TRBV10-3 and TRBJ2-7, with D perhaps given as TRBD1 or TRBD2 (6 bases each). The CDR3 sequence is 14 residues long. The V gene lost 4 bases and the J gene lost 3 bases, with 13 bases spanning the gap. From germline, CDR1 is ENHRY and CDR2 SYGVKD. This CDR3 is CAISGGGQGYEQYF. The CDR3 DNA follows: TGTGCCATCAGTGGAGGGGGGCAAGGCTACGAGCAGTACTTC.

This clonotype was observed once. The CDR3 nucleotides read TGTGCCAGCAGCCACCTAGCGGGGTCGCTAAGATACGAGCAGTACTTC. This encodes CASSHLAGSLRYEQYF. The gene calls are TRBV3-1 and TRBJ2-7, with 9 bases identical to TRBD2. With 3 bases clipped from V and 4 bases from J, the junction kept 10 bases outside the gene matches. This CDR3 is built from 16 residues. Germline CDR1 and CDR2: LGHDT and YNNKEL (reference sequence).